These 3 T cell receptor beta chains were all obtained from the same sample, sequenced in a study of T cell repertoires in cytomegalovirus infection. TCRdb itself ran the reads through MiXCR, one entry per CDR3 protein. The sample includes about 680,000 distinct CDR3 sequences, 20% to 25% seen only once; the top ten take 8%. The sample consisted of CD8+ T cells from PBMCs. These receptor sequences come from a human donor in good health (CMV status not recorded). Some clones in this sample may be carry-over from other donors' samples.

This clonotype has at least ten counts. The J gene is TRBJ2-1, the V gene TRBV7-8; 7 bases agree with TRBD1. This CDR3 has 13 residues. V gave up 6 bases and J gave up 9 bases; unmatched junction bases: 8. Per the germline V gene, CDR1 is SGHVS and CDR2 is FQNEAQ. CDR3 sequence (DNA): TGTGCCAGCAGTTCCGAGGGGGCTCGTGAGCAGTTCTTC. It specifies CASSSEGAREQFF.

DNA for the CDR3: TGCGCCAGCAGCCCGCTGACTAGCGGGGGAGCGAATACGCAGTATTTT. Its translation: CASSPLTSGGANTQYF. J is TRBJ2-3 and V is TRBV5-1; 12 nucleotides agree with TRBD2. The CDR3 loop spans 16 amino acids. V trimming: 4 bases; J trimming: 7 bases; junction bases outside the gene matches: 10. CDR1 and CDR2 from the germline V gene are SGHRS and YFSETQ. Looking up the rest from reference TRBV5-1 and TRBJ2-3 gives the full variable domain: KAGVTQTPRYLIKTRGQQVTLSCSPISGHRSVSWYQQTPGQGLQFLFEYFSETQRNKGNFPGRFSGRQFSNSRSEMNVSTLELGDSALYLCASSPLTSGGANTQYFGPGTRLTVL.

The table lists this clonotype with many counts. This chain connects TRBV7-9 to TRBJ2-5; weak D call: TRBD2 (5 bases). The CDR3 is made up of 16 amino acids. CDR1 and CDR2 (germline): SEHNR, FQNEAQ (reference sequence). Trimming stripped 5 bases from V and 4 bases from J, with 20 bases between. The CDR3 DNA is TGTGCCAGCAGCGGCCCCCTTGGCGGGTTTGGAGAGACCCAGTACTTC. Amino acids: CASSGPLGGFGETQYF. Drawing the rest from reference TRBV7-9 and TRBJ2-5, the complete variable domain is DTGVSQNPRHKITKRGQNVTFRCDPISEHNRLYWYRQTLGQGPEFLTYFQNEAQLEKSRLLSDRFSAERPKGSFSTLEIQRTEQGDSAMYLCASSGPLGGFGETQYFGPGTRLLVL.